The table lists the clone carrying this T cell receptor (beta chain) with a few counts. What it recognizes is unknown. MiXCR, applied by TCRdb to the 5' RACE reads, yields one record per CDR3 protein. The repertoire holds some 710,000 distinct CDR3 sequences, with around 5.7% as singletons. With 0 bases removed from V and 5 bases from J, the gap between germline ends came to 9 bases. Germline CDR1 is SGHRS and CDR2 is YFSETQ. The length of the CDR3 is 13 residues. The data belong to a study of identical twins. Overall study results and limits: Analyses of zero insertions could, in part, be confounded by invariant MAIT and iNKT cells.

The chain carries TRBV5-1 and TRBJ2-7; possibly TRBD1 for D (5 bases). The sample taken for sequencing was naive T cells sorted from blood. This receptor was obtained from a man between 18 and 35 years old in good health. CDR3 sequence (DNA): TGCGCCAGCAGCTTGGCAGGGTGGGACGAGCAGTACTTC. Translation: CASSLAGWDEQYF.